The present entry profiles one TCR beta chain with its context. An end of the junction differs from the germline gene, which may be a read error. This sample is part of a study of blood T cells in healthy people across ages. This CDR3 contains 18 residues. CDR1 is MNHEY, CDR2 SVGAGI, per germline. Primers used in a second PCR of about 7 to 12 cycles were a sample-barcoded 5' primer and a J-beta primer mix. TCRdb reprocessed the 5' RACE reads via MiXCR and lists one record per CDR3 protein. The table lists 650,000 to 1,000,000 distinct CDR3 sequences, under 40% of them singletons, with around 13% in the top ten.

This chain joins TRBV6-5 and TRBJ2-1; 12 bases agree with TRBD2. Input material: blood. This receptor was identified in a man aged 18-30 years in good health. CDR3 protein: CASSLLAGGHLGYNGQFF. The CDR3 DNA sequence: TGTGCCAGCAGCTTACTAGCGGGGGGCCATTTGGGGTACAATGGGCAGTTCTTC.